The 28 T cell receptor beta chains presented below share a single source sample, sequenced in a study of CD8 T cells in ankylosing spondylitis. Study-level points and caveats: Ankylosing spondylitis blood appeared to be characterized by a TCR beta motif of eight highly homologous variants.

These receptors have no known antigen. TCRdb used MiXCR to reprocess the 5' RACE reads, holding one entry per CDR3 protein. The sample holds around 490,000 distinct CDR3 sequences, about 5.7% seen once. Sequencing was carried out using blood, either unsorted or a sorted T cell fraction (not recorded which). The receptors were gathered from a male donor with ankylosing spondylitis.

Ten or more counts support this clonotype. DNA for the CDR3: TGTGCCAGCAGCGTAGGCCGAGCAGGGCCCTACGAGCAGTACTTC. It encodes CASSVGRAGPYEQYF. This chain links TRBV9 with TRBJ2-7; TRBD1 might be the D (5 bases). Germline-derived CDR1 and CDR2 are SGDLS and YYNGEE. The CDR3 totals 15 residues. The V end was cut by 0 bases, the J end by 2 bases, with 12 bases between.

This clonotype occurred many times. The rearrangement uses TRBV11-1 and TRBJ2-4; D not resolved. The CDR3 has 13 residues. V lost 0 bases and J lost 15, with 15 bases in between. CDR1 and CDR2 (germline): SGHAT, FQDESV (reference sequence). Here the CDR3 reads CASSLAGETVTYF. The CDR3 DNA reads TGTGCCAGCAGCTTAGCTGGTGAAACAGTTACGTACTTC. Based on the CDR3 plus reference TRBV11-1 and TRBJ2-4, the full variable domain is EAEVAQSPRYKITEKSQAVAFWCDPISGHATLYWYRQILGQGPELLVQFQDESVVDDSQLPKDRFSAERLKGVDSTLKIQPAELGDSAMYLCASSLAGETVTYFGAGTRLSVL.

This clonotype was detected ten times or more. The chain uses TRBV5-6 and TRBJ1-1; possibly TRBD1 for D (6 bases). V lost 3 bases to trimming and J lost 5 bases, with 20 bases between them. Germline V gene lookup returns CDR1 SGHDT and CDR2 YYEEEE. The CDR3 has 16 amino acids. CDR3 protein: CASSSHGGGKQTEAFF. The CDR3 DNA sequence: TGTGCCAGCAGCTCCCACGGGGGGGGCAAACAGACTGAAGCTTTCTTT.

This clonotype was seen ten or more times. CDR3 coding DNA: TGTGCCAGCATGCAGGCGGGAGTAACAGATACGCAGTATTTT. Amino acids: CASMQAGVTDTQYF. This chain joins TRBV7-2 and TRBJ2-3; TRBD2 aligns across 7 bases. In germline, CDR1 is SGHTA, CDR2 FQGNSA. The V gene end was trimmed by 7 bases and the J gene end by 3 bases; junction bases not matched to a gene: 7. The CDR3 is 14 residues long.

This clonotype was detected many times. This chain links TRBV4-3 with TRBJ2-4; 9 nucleotides match TRBD1. CDR1 is LGHNA, CDR2 YSLEER, per germline. The CDR3 is 16 amino acids. V shed 4 bases, J shed 0 bases, and the junction held 4 bases outside the gene matches. CDR3 protein: CASSPGQGLAKNIQYF. DNA for the CDR3: TGCGCCAGCAGCCCGGGACAGGGCCTAGCCAAAAACATTCAGTACTTC.

The chain combines TRBV7-2 with TRBJ2-7; 9 bases are a match to TRBD2. There are 14 residues in the CDR3. Trimming removed 2 bases from V and 5 bases from J; junction bases left unmatched: 4. CDR1 and CDR2 (germline): SGHTA, FQGNSA. CDR3 region: CASSLRRGGHEQYF. The DNA for the CDR3 is TGTGCCAGCAGCTTAAGGCGGGGGGGGCACGAGCAGTACTTC.

This clonotype was observed at least ten times. The DNA of the CDR3 is TGTGCCAGCAGTTTCCTAGGAGAGGAGACCCAGTACTTC. Translation gives CASSFLGEETQYF. The chain joins TRBV12-3 or TRBV12-4 to TRBJ2-5, with D unclear. The CDR3 is 13 amino acids. The ends were cut back, 3 bases at V and 5 bases at J, with 10 bases in the middle.

The rearrangement links TRBV4-2 to TRBJ1-1; 7 nucleotides align to TRBD1. The CDR3 is 18 amino acids. Germline V lookup: CDR1 LGHNA, CDR2 YNFKEQ. Trimming at V came to 0 bases and at J to 0 bases, leaving 10 bases not matched to a gene. CDR3: CASSQDPHRQGMNTEAFF. The CDR3 nucleotides read TGTGCCAGCAGCCAAGACCCCCACCGACAGGGTATGAACACTGAAGCTTTCTTT.

This clonotype showed up many times. The J gene is TRBJ2-3, the V gene TRBV10-2, with D possibly matching TRBD2 (5 bases). Trimming cost V 7 bases and J 5 bases, with 16 bases left between them. The CDR3 runs to 14 residues. Germline assignment: CDR1 WSHSY and CDR2 SAAADI. CDR3 amino acids: CASTGLRAGDTQYF. Written as DNA, the CDR3 is TGCGCCAGCACGGGCCTTCGGGCGGGAGATACGCAGTATTTT.

This clonotype was seen repeatedly, ten times or more. The V call is TRBV9, the J call TRBJ2-7; 7 bases match TRBD1. The CDR3 covers 15 residues. The germline gives CDR1 SGDLS, CDR2 YYNGEE. J gave up 6 bases and V 0 bases, and 9 bases lay outside the gene matches. This chain's CDR3 is CASSVVPTGFGEQYF. The CDR3 coding sequence is TGTGCCAGCAGCGTAGTCCCGACAGGGTTCGGCGAGCAGTACTTC.

This clonotype has a handful of counts. J is TRBJ1-4 and V is TRBV6-1, with 8 bases fitting TRBD1. The length of the CDR3 is 16 residues. Per germline, CDR1 MNHNS and CDR2 SASEGT. V was pared by 10 bases and J by 4 bases, with 14 bases of the junction left unmatched. The CDR3 DNA follows: TGTGCCACCCGGACAGGGAGAAGAGGGCATAATGAAAAACTGTTTTTT. This codes for CATRTGRRGHNEKLFF.

This clonotype was recorded at least ten times. The chain couples TRBV29-1 to TRBJ1-2; D call uncertain. Germline CDR1 and CDR2: SQVTM and ANQGSEA. The CDR3 consists of 10 residues. CDR3 loop: CRPLRFGYTF. The CDR3 nucleotides read TGCAGGCCTCTGAGGTTTGGCTACACCTTC.

This clonotype was seen more than once but under ten times. The chain joins TRBV7-9 to TRBJ2-4; D is unresolved. CDR3 length: 17 amino acids. Trimming left V 7 bases short and J 3 bases short, with 22 bases between. From germline, CDR1 is SEHNR and CDR2 FQNEAQ (reference sequence). The CDR3 protein is CASIPPRAQHSKNIQYF. Written as DNA, the CDR3 is TGTGCCAGCATCCCCCCACGGGCACAACACAGCAAAAACATTCAGTACTTC.

The table lists this clonotype with many counts. The chain couples TRBV5-1 to TRBJ1-2, with TRBD1 matching 8 bases. Unmatched junction bases numbered 5, after V lost 4 bases and J lost 6 bases. Germline values: CDR1 SGHRS, CDR2 YFSETQ. The CDR3 extends over 13 amino acids. CDR3 nucleotide sequence: TGCGCCAGCAGCCAAGACAGGGGTAATGGCTACACCTTC. Protein sequence: CASSQDRGNGYTF.

This chain links TRBV7-2 with TRBJ2-4; D perhaps matches TRBD1 (5 bases). Trimming took off 7 bases at V and 0 bases at J, with 10 bases between the two ends. This CDR3 has 14 amino acids. The germline CDR1 and CDR2 sequences are SGHTA and FQGNSA. The DNA of the CDR3 is TGTGCCAGCACCCCACAGGAAGCCAAAAACATTCAGTACTTC. It translates to CASTPQEAKNIQYF.

This clonotype was detected many times. This chain connects TRBV20-1 to TRBJ2-3; D is ambiguous. Trimming took 0 bases from V and 4 from J, leaving 23 bases between them. The CDR3 is 18 amino acids. CDR1 is DFQATT and CDR2 is SNEGSKA in the germline V gene (reference sequence). The CDR3 spells CSARDAYSGPSGPDTQYF. The CDR3 DNA sequence: TGCAGTGCTAGAGATGCGTATAGTGGACCGTCGGGCCCAGATACGCAGTATTTT.

This clonotype was found many times. This sequence joins TRBV7-3 and TRBJ1-6; a possible D gene is TRBD1 (5 bases). This CDR3 region has 13 residues. The V end was cut by 5 bases, the J end by 10 bases, with 12 bases between. Germline V gene sequence: CDR1 SGHTA, CDR2 FQGTGA. This CDR3 reads CASSPGLGSPLHF. The CDR3 bases are TGTGCCAGCAGCCCGGGACTAGGATCACCCCTCCACTTT.

In this sample, this clonotype turned up many times. The chain is built from TRBV10-3 and TRBJ2-7; 7 nucleotides align to TRBD1. The CDR3 is 14 amino acids. The germline V gene encodes CDR1 ENHRY and CDR2 SYGVKD. V lost 6 bases, J lost 4 bases, and 9 bases stayed unmatched. CDR3 DNA: TGTGCCATCAGCCCCGGGACAGTCCTTTACGAGCAGTACTTC. This translates into CAISPGTVLYEQYF.

This clonotype was counted ten times or more. The chain has TRBV20-1 and TRBJ2-6, with TRBD1 as a possible D gene (5 bases). This CDR3 has 17 residues. V lost 3 bases and J 0 bases, leaving 15 bases between the germline ends. The germline CDR1 and CDR2 sequences are DFQATT and SNEGSKA (reference sequence). The CDR3 coding sequence is TGCAGTGCTAGGGGGCGGTTTCCATTCTCTGGGGCCAACGTCCTGACTTTC. This sequence encodes CSARGRFPFSGANVLTF.

This clonotype was found many times. The V gene is TRBV9, the J gene TRBJ1-6; D is unresolved. The V end lost 0 bases, the J end lost 4 bases, and 8 bases lay between the germline ends. Per the germline V gene, CDR1 is SGDLS and CDR2 is YYNGEE. This CDR3 has 15 residues. In nucleotides, the CDR3 is TGTGCCAGCAGCGTAGGGGCGGGTTATAATTCACCCCTCCACTTT. Protein: CASSVGAGYNSPLHF. The full variable domain, in which reference TRBV9 and TRBJ1-6 provide the parts outside the CDR3, is DSGVTQTPKHLITATGQRVTLRCSPRSGDLSVYWYQQSLDQGLQFLIQYYNGEERAKGNILERFSAQQFPDLHSELNLSSLELGDSALYFCASSVGAGYNSPLHFGNGTRLTVT.

This clonotype was seen many times. The rearrangement uses TRBV19 and TRBJ1-2; tentative D call: TRBD1 (5 bases). The V end lost 11 bases, the J end lost 3 bases, and 19 bases lay between the germline ends. CDR3 length: 14 residues. Germline V CDR1 and CDR2: LNHDA, SQIVND (reference sequence). In DNA, the CDR3 is TGTGCCGGGGGTGGGGGGACGCGGTACTATGGCTACACCTTC. As protein: CAGGGGTRYYGYTF.

The gene calls are TRBV12-3 or TRBV12-4 and TRBJ2-7; tentative D call: TRBD1 (5 bases). V shed 6 bases and J shed 6 bases, with 15 bases lying between them. The CDR3 covers 13 residues. The CDR3 nucleotides are TGTGCCAGCAGCCCTAGGGCAGGGCTCGAGCAGTACTTC. Translating gives CASSPRAGLEQYF.

In its sample, this clonotype was seen many times. The rearrangement uses TRBV7-9 and TRBJ2-3, with D maybe TRBD1 (6 bases). The CDR3 has 14 amino acids. The germline gives CDR1 SEHNR, CDR2 FQNEAQ (reference sequence). V was cut by 4 bases and J by 4 bases, with 12 bases left in between. The CDR3 region has the DNA TGTGCCAGCAGCTATACACAGGGTTCAGATACGCAGTATTTT. The encoded protein is CASSYTQGSDTQYF.

The genes are TRBV20-1 and TRBJ2-2; D could derive from TRBD1 or TRBD2 (5 bases each). Trimming stripped 5 bases from V and 5 bases from J, with 15 bases between. The CDR3 has 14 amino acids. Germline V gives CDR1 DFQATT, CDR2 SNEGSKA (reference sequence). CDR3 bases: TGCAGTGCTCTTAGGACTGGGACGACCGGGGAGCTGTTTTTT. It encodes CSALRTGTTGELFF.

This clonotype has only a few counts. The chain combines TRBV15 with TRBJ2-1; 7 nucleotides match TRBD1. Germline V lookup: CDR1 LNHNV, CDR2 YYDKDF (reference sequence). The CDR3 loop spans 15 amino acids. Trimming removed 0 bases from V and 3 bases from J; junction bases left unmatched: 2. This chain's CDR3 is CATSRDWDSYNEQFF. DNA of the CDR3: TGTGCCACCAGCAGAGATTGGGACAGCTACAATGAGCAGTTCTTC.

This clonotype was counted many times. J is TRBJ1-1 and V is TRBV29-1; 7 bases are shared with TRBD1. CDR1 SQVTM and CDR2 ANQGSEA come from the germline V gene. The CDR3 covers 13 residues. V lost 7 bases, J lost 0 bases, and 5 bases stayed unmatched. CDR3 bases: TGCAGCGCAGAGGACAGGCTGAACACTGAAGCTTTCTTT. Residues: CSAEDRLNTEAFF.

This clonotype was found many times. The rearrangement uses TRBV7-8 and TRBJ2-7, with D unclear. Germline CDR1 and CDR2: SGHVS and FQNEAQ. The CDR3 is 12 residues long. V was cut by 0 bases and J by 7 bases, with 7 bases left in between. CDR3 loop: CASSLAAWEQYF. CDR3 nucleotides: TGTGCCAGCAGCTTAGCGGCGTGGGAGCAGTACTTC.

This clonotype was detected a few times. V is TRBV20-1 and J is TRBJ2-7, with D possibly called TRBD1 or TRBD2 (5 bases each). The CDR3 sequence is 15 residues long. The V and J ends lost 6 bases and 0 bases respectively, with 18 bases between them. The germline V gene encodes CDR1 DFQATT and CDR2 SNEGSKA (reference sequence). The CDR3 loop is CSAFPGTPSSYEQYF. The CDR3 DNA is TGCAGTGCCTTTCCCGGGACGCCGAGCTCCTACGAGCAGTACTTC.